The clone carrying this TCR beta chain was observed a handful of times. The antigen is not known. V was shortened by 2 bases and J by 3 bases, with 8 bases between the two germline ends. CDR3 length: 14 residues. Germline assignment: CDR1 KGHSH and CDR2 LQKENI. The data were obtained in a study of vaccination effects on CD4 cells after COVID-19. This table comes from immunoSEQ multiplex PCR, and its TCRdb copy is limited to in-frame clones, with some not included. The sample comprises about 25,000 clones, 73% of which are singletons, and more than 9.5% rests with the top ten. Researchers isolated CD4+ T cells once approximately ten days of culture had elapsed. Nucleocapsid antibodies were negative in the vaccine recipients, who had never had SARS-CoV-2 infection.

This sequence joins TRBV18 and TRBJ1-5; D not resolved. Sequencing was performed on CD4+ T cells from PBMCs cultured without peptide, taken before COVID-19 vaccination. The TCR sequence derives from a human donor who received a COVID-19 vaccine. The CDR3: CASSPAQVNQPQHF. In DNA, the CDR3 is TGTGCCAGCTCACCAGCGCAGGTCAATCAGCCCCAGCATTTT.